This T cell receptor beta chain was sequenced for a study of control samples from healthy donors and cancer patients. V lost 1 base to trimming and J lost 4 bases, with 8 bases between them. From germline, CDR1 is MNHEY and CDR2 SMNVEV (reference sequence). The CDR3 covers 14 residues. The data were produced by immunoSEQ multiplex PCR, yet TCRdb's version contains in-frame clones alone and is incomplete. The sample carries 70,000 to 90,000 clones, 94% recorded once. Input material: blood. This chain links TRBV27 with TRBJ1-5; D may be TRBD1 (5 bases). This clonotype was sampled from a woman in her late teens or twenties in good health. CDR3 protein: CASSLFEGNQPQHF. The CDR3 nucleotides read TGTGCCAGCAGTTTATTTGAGGGGAATCAGCCCCAGCATTTT.